Listed here are 12 T cell receptor beta chains from one sample, sequenced in a study of response to subunit inactivated influenza vaccine. TCRdb used MiXCR to reprocess the RT-PCR reads, holding one entry per CDR3 protein. The sample has about 500,000 distinct CDR3 sequences, approximately 17% seen once. The sequencing here drew on CD4+ T cells sorted from PBMCs, taken about 24 months after vaccination. These receptors came from a man between 50 and 69 years old who received an inactivated influenza vaccine.

This chain joins TRBV10-3 and TRBJ2-1, with TRBD1 identical over 7 bases. Germline-derived CDR1 and CDR2 are ENHRY and SYGVKD. J lost 0 bases, V lost 10 bases, and 6 bases had no gene match. The CDR3 sequence is 14 residues long. The CDR3 is CATVDRSSYNEQFF. CDR3 bases: TGTGCCACCGTGGACAGGAGCTCCTACAATGAGCAGTTCTTC.

This clonotype occurred a few times. This chain connects TRBV12-3 or TRBV12-4 to TRBJ1-6, with D maybe TRBD1 (6 bases). With 1 base removed from V and 4 bases from J, the gap between germline ends came to 11 bases. This CDR3 spans 16 amino acids. CDR3 DNA sequence: TGTGCCAGCAGTTTAGGAAGGACAGTTTATAATTCACCCCTCCACTTT. Amino acids: CASSLGRTVYNSPLHF.

As DNA, the CDR3 is TGTGCCAGCAGTATAAAGCGGGAGAGCTACGAGCAGTACTTC. This encodes CASSIKRESYEQYF. This sequence joins TRBV6-1 and TRBJ2-7, with 8 bases that match TRBD2. Per germline, CDR1 MNHNS and CDR2 SASEGT. Trimming removed 5 bases from V and 3 bases from J; junction bases left unmatched: 6. The length of the CDR3 is 14 residues.

This clonotype was counted only a few times. The rearrangement links TRBV20-1 to TRBJ2-3; no reliable D call. Trimming took 6 bases from V and 6 from J, leaving 13 bases between them. The CDR3 consists of 12 residues. Germline V gene lookup returns CDR1 DFQATT and CDR2 SNEGSKA (reference sequence). This chain's CDR3 is CSAPPLGDTQYF. In DNA, the CDR3 is TGCAGTGCCCCACCCCTTGGTGATACGCAGTATTTT.

This clonotype was counted only a few times. The chain couples TRBV29-1 to TRBJ1-1; D might be TRBD1 (6 bases). This CDR3 is built from 12 residues. The V gene lost 5 bases and the J gene lost 1 base, with 8 bases spanning the gap. Germline CDR1 SQVTM, CDR2 ANQGSEA. The DNA for the CDR3 is TGCAGCGTTACGGACAGGAACACTGAAGCTTTCTTT. Amino acid sequence: CSVTDRNTEAFF.

This rearrangement joins TRBV7-2 to TRBJ1-4; D ambiguous. This CDR3 is 13 amino acids long. The V and J ends lost 5 bases and 3 bases respectively, with 7 bases between them. Germline lookup yields CDR1 SGHTA and CDR2 FQGNSA. DNA for the CDR3: TGTGCCAGCAGCCGTCAAGCTAATGAAAAACTGTTTTTT. It codes for CASSRQANEKLFF.

This clonotype came up a few times. The chain recombines TRBV20-1 with TRBJ2-7; 7 positions match TRBD1. This CDR3 is 14 amino acids long. V lost 2 bases to trimming and J lost 3 bases; unmatched junction nucleotides: 7. Germline CDR1 DFQATT, CDR2 SNEGSKA (reference sequence). The CDR3, as DNA: TGCAGTGCTAGAAGGCCGTCAGGGGGCTACGAGCAGTACTTC. Amino acid sequence: CSARRPSGGYEQYF.

The chain uses TRBV7-9 and TRBJ1-2; perhaps TRBD1 as D (5 bases). V lost 5 bases, J lost 5 bases, and 15 bases lay in between. This CDR3 comprises 14 residues. Germline lookup yields CDR1 SEHNR and CDR2 FQNEAQ (reference sequence). CDR3 sequence reads: CASSPRDFIYGYTF. CDR3 coding DNA: TGTGCCAGCAGCCCCCGGGACTTCATATATGGCTACACCTTC.

This clonotype has more than one count but fewer than ten. This rearrangement joins TRBV7-2 to TRBJ1-5; TRBD1 aligns across 9 bases. The J segment lost 4 bases and the V segment lost 4 bases, leaving 5 bases of the junction unmatched. CDR1 is SGHTA and CDR2 is FQGNSA in the germline V gene. CDR3 size: 15 residues. CDR3 DNA: TGTGCCAGCAGCTACCAGGACAGGGGTAATCAGCCCCAGCATTTT. It specifies CASSYQDRGNQPQHF.

A few counts support this clonotype. The rearrangement links TRBV7-9 to TRBJ1-2; D unclear. CDR3 size: 14 residues. CDR1 and CDR2 from the germline V gene are SEHNR and FQNEAQ (reference sequence). Trimming shortened V by 5 bases and J by 2 bases, and 12 bases separated the two germline ends. The CDR3 reads CASSRGDANYGYTF. CDR3 sequence (DNA): TGTGCCAGCAGCCGAGGAGACGCAAACTATGGCTACACCTTC.

The sample holds many counts of this clonotype. This chain connects TRBV6-1 to TRBJ2-7; 9 nucleotides match TRBD1. The germline V gene has CDR1 MNHNS and CDR2 SASEGT. The CDR3 covers 13 residues. V trimming: 6 bases; J trimming: 6 bases; junction bases outside the gene matches: 6. The CDR3 bases are TGTGCCAGCAGCCGACAGGGGGGTCTCGAGCAGTACTTC. It specifies CASSRQGGLEQYF.

This clonotype was counted only a few times. The chain recombines TRBV20-1 with TRBJ2-3; D is ambiguous. Per the germline V gene, CDR1 is DFQATT and CDR2 is SNEGSKA (reference sequence). This CDR3 spans 14 amino acids. Deletions cut 0 bases from V and 3 bases from J, with 10 bases between. The chain's CDR3 is CSARDVGETDTQYF. DNA of the CDR3: TGCAGTGCTAGAGACGTTGGGGAAACAGATACGCAGTATTTT.